This is a list of T cell receptor beta chains from one sample in a study of OX40 agonist ivuxolimab in advanced cancers. The assay was immunoSEQ multiplex PCR, and TCRdb's table has in-frame clones only and misses some. The sample lists 25,000 to 35,000 clones; approximately 84% were seen once. The input for sequencing was CD4+ or CD8+ T cells sorted from blood, taken in a trial of the OX40 agonist ivuxolimab. The receptors shown here come from an adult with an advanced solid tumor such as melanoma, head and neck, liver or kidney cancer. The CDR3 runs from the conserved cysteine through the conserved F or W. The D gene is left open where the match is weak. Clone size is not always given. Where it is, it says once, few, many or a class for expanded clones.

CASSQELVATNEKLFF | TGTGCCAGCAGCCAAGAGCTCGTGGCTACTAATGAAAAACTGTTTTTT | TRBJ1-4 | NA | TRBV14 | NA
CASTGGRSNQPQHF | TGTGCCAGCACCGGGGGGCGGAGCAATCAGCCCCAGCATTTT | TRBJ1-5 | NA | TRBV6-5 | NA
CASSPWGQGEAEQYF | TGTGCCAGTAGTCCCTGGGGACAGGGGGAGGCCGAGCAGTACTTC | TRBJ2-7 | TRBD1 | TRBV19 | few
CASSFDRGVDSNQPQHF | TGTGCCAGCAGCTTCGACAGGGGGGTCGATAGCAATCAGCCCCAGCATTTT | TRBJ1-5 | TRBD1 | TRBV7-9 | NA
CASSSSGRRSTGELFF | TGTGCCAGCAGTAGTAGCGGGAGGCGGAGCACCGGGGAGCTGTTTTTT | TRBJ2-2 | NA | TRBV21-1 | NA
CASSWGGGGRAYEQYF | TGTGCCAGCAGTTGGGGAGGAGGGGGAAGGGCCTACGAGCAGTACTTC | TRBJ2-7 | NA | TRBV28 | NA
CSVRPPNTDTQYF | TGCAGCGTGAGGCCCCCCAACACAGATACGCAGTATTTT | TRBJ2-3 | NA | TRBV29-1 | NA
CASSLNRDNSPLHF | TGCGCCAGCAGCCTAAACAGGGATAATTCACCCCTCCACTTT | TRBJ1-6 | NA | TRBV4-1 | NA
CASSSSGTSYEQYF | TGTGCCAGCAGTTCTAGCGGGACCTCCTACGAGCAGTACTTC | TRBJ2-7 | TRBD2 | TRBV28 | NA
CASSQDPTASSYEQYF | TGCGCCAGCAGCCAAGATCCTACAGCCAGCTCCTACGAGCAGTACTTC | TRBJ2-7 | NA | TRBV4-1 | NA
CASSGLPQETQYF | TGTGCCAGCAGCGGACTACCCCAAGAGACCCAGTACTTC | TRBJ2-5 | NA | TRBV11-2 | NA
CSVVGRGLNEQYF | TGCAGCGTTGTCGGCAGGGGGCTCAACGAGCAGTACTTC | TRBJ2-7 | TRBD1 | TRBV29-1 | NA
CASSYGTGALVYEQYF | TGTGCCAGCAGCTACGGGACAGGTGCCCTCGTCTACGAGCAGTACTTC | TRBJ2-7 | TRBD1 | TRBV5-4 | NA
CASSLLTAGGLYNEQFF | TGTGCCAGCAGCTTATTAACAGCGGGAGGCCTGTACAATGAGCAGTTCTTC | TRBJ2-1 | TRBD2 | TRBV11-2 | NA
CASSSPTGVSSYEQYF | TGTGCCAGCAGCTCCCCGACAGGGGTGAGCTCCTACGAGCAGTACTTC | TRBJ2-7 | TRBD1 | TRBV11-2 | NA
CASSSTGHYGYTF | TGCGCCAGCAGCTCGACAGGGCACTATGGCTACACCTTC | TRBJ1-2 | TRBD1 | TRBV10-1 | once